The subject of this entry is one T cell receptor beta chain. The data belong to a study of cytomegalovirus exposure and HLA in healthy donors. With 3 bases removed from V and 7 bases from J, the gap between germline ends came to 13 bases. The CDR3 consists of 13 residues. Germline V lookup: CDR1 GTSNPN, CDR2 SVGIG (reference sequence). Researchers ran the PCR with 60 Vbeta and 13 Jbeta primers. The table came from immunoSEQ multiplex PCR; TCRdb's copy has only in-frame clones and leaves some out. The table includes about 210,000 clones, around 79% detected once. The clonotype originates from a male donor in good health and CMV-seronegative. Sequenced: PBMCs. The chain combines TRBV30 with TRBJ1-5; TRBD1 might be the D (5 bases). CDR3 amino acids: CAWSGGTDQPQHF. DNA of the CDR3: TGTGCCTGGAGCGGGGGGACGGACCAGCCCCAGCATTTT.